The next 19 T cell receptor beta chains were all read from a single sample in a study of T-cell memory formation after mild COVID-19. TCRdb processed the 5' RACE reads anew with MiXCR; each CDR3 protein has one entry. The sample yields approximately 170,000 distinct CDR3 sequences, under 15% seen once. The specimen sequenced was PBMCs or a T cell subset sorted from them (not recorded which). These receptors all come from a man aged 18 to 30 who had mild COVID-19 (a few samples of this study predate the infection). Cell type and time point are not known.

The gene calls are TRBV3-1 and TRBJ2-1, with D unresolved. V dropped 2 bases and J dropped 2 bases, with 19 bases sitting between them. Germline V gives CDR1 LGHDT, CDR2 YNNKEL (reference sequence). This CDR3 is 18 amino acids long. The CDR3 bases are TGTGCCAGCAGCCAACCACCCGGACCCCACCCTGCCTACAATGAGCAGTTCTTC. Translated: CASSQPPGPHPAYNEQFF.

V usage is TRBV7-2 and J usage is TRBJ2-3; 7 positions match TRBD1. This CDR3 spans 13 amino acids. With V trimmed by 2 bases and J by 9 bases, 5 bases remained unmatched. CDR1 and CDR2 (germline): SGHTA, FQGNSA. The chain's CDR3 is CASSLLGQYTQYF. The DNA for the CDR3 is TGTGCCAGCAGCTTATTGGGACAGTACACGCAGTATTTT.

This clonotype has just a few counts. Here the CDR3 reads CATQLAGVNEQFF. DNA of the CDR3: TGTGCCACGCAACTAGCGGGCGTCAATGAGCAGTTCTTC. The genes are TRBV24-1 and TRBJ2-1; TRBD2 matches at 9 bases. Germline V lookup: CDR1 KGHDR, CDR2 SFDVKD. The V gene end was trimmed by 10 bases and the J gene end by 6 bases; junction bases not matched to a gene: 6. The CDR3 contains 13 residues.

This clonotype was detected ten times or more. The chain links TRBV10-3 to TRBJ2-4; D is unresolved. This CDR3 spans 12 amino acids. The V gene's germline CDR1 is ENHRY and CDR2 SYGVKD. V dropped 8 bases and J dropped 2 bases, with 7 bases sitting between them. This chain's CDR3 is CAIGGPKNIQYF. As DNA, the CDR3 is TGTGCCATCGGTGGGCCCAAAAACATTCAGTACTTC.

In nucleotides, the CDR3 is TGTGCCTGGACGGGCGGGCCGGTGAACACTGAAGCTTTCTTT. The encoded protein is CAWTGGPVNTEAFF. V gene TRBV30 combines with J gene TRBJ1-1; the D is unclear. The CDR3 has 14 amino acids. V was shortened by 4 bases and J by 0 bases, with 12 bases between the two germline ends. Germline V gene sequence: CDR1 GTSNPN, CDR2 SVGIG (reference sequence).

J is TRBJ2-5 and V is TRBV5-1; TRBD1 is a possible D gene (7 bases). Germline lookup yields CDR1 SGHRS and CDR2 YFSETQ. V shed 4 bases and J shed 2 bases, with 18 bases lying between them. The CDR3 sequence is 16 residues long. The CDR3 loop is CASSGGTAPLQETQYF. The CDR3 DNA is TGCGCCAGCAGCGGGGGGACAGCGCCCCTACAAGAGACCCAGTACTTC.

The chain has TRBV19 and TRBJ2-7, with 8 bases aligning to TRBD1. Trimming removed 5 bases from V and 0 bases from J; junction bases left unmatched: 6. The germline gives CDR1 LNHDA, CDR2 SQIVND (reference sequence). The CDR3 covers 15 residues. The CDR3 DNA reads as TGTGCCAGTAGTCCCAGGACAGGGACCTCCTACGAGCAGTACTTC. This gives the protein CASSPRTGTSYEQYF.

CDR3 residues: CASSYSTGDQPQHF. CDR3 sequence (DNA): TGTGCCAGCAGTTACTCGACGGGGGATCAGCCCCAGCATTTT. V is TRBV6-2 or TRBV6-3 and J is TRBJ1-5, with D perhaps TRBD1 (5 bases). V gave up 0 bases and J gave up 5 bases, with 8 bases separating them. This CDR3 spans 14 amino acids. The germline gives CDR1 MNHEY, CDR2 SVGEGT.

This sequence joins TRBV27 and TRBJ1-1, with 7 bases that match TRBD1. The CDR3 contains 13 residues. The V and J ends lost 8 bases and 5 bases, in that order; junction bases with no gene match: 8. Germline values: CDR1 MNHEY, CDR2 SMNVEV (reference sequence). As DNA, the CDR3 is TGTGCCAGCGGCCAGGGGGGAGGGACTGAAGCTTTCTTT. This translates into CASGQGGGTEAFF.

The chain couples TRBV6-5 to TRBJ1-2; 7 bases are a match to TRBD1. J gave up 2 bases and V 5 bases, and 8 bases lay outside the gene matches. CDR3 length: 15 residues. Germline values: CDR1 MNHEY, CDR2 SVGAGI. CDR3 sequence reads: CASSNLPTGNYGYTF. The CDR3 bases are TGTGCCAGCAGTAACCTCCCGACAGGGAACTATGGCTACACCTTC.

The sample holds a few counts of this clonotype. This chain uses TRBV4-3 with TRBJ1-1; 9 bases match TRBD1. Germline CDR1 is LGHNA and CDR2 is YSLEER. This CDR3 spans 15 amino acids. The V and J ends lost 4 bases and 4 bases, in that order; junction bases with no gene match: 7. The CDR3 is CASSLGQGQGTEAFF. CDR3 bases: TGCGCCAGCAGCCTTGGACAGGGGCAGGGCACTGAAGCTTTCTTT.

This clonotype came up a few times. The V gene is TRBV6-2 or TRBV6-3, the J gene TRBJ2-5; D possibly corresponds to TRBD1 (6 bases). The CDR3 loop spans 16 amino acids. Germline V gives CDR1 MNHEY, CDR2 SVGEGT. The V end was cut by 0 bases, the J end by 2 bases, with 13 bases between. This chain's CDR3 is CASSYSNTQGQETQYF. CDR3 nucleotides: TGTGCCAGCAGTTACTCGAATACGCAGGGGCAAGAGACCCAGTACTTC.

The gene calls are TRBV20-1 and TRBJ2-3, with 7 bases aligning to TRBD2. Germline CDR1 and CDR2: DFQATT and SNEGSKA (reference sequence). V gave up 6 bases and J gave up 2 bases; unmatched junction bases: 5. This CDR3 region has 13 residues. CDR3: CSAAGELTDTQYF. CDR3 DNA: TGCAGTGCCGCGGGGGAGCTCACAGATACGCAGTATTTT.

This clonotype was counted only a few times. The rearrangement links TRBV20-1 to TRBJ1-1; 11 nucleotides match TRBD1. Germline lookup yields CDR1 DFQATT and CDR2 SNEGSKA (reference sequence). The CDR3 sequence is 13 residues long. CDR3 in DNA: TGCAGAGGACAGGGGGCCAGGGGCACTGAAGCTTTCTTT. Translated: CRGQGARGTEAFF.

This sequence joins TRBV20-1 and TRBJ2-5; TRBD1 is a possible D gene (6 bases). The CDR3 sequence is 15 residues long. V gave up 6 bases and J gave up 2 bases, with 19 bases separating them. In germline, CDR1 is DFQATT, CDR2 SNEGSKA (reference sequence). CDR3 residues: CSARRTVLIQETQYF. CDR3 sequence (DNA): TGCAGTGCCCGGAGGACAGTTTTAATTCAAGAGACCCAGTACTTC.

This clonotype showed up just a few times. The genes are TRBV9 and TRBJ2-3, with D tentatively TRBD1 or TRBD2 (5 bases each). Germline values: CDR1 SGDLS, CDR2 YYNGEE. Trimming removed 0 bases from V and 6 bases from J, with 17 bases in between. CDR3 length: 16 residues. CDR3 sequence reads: CASSVVPSGWGDTQYF. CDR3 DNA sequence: TGTGCCAGCAGCGTAGTGCCGAGCGGTTGGGGGGATACGCAGTATTTT. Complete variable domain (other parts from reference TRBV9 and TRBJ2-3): DSGVTQTPKHLITATGQRVTLRCSPRSGDLSVYWYQQSLDQGLQFLIQYYNGEERAKGNILERFSAQQFPDLHSELNLSSLELGDSALYFCASSVVPSGWGDTQYFGPGTRLTVL.

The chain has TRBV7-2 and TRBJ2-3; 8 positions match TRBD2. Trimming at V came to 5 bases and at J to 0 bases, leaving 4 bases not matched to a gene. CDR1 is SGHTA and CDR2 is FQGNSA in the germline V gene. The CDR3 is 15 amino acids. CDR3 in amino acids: CASSLTSGSTDTQYF. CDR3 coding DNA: TGTGCCAGCAGCCTAACTAGCGGCAGCACAGATACGCAGTATTTT.

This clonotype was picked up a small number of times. The CDR3 DNA sequence: TGCGCCAGCAGCCAAGGGGACGCTTTCACAGATACGCAGTATTTT. Protein product: CASSQGDAFTDTQYF. This chain joins TRBV4-1 and TRBJ2-3; D tentatively fits TRBD1 or TRBD2 (5 bases each). Trimming pared 1 base from V and 2 bases from J, leaving 10 bases between. The CDR3 runs 15 residues. The germline gives CDR1 MGHRA, CDR2 YSYEKL.

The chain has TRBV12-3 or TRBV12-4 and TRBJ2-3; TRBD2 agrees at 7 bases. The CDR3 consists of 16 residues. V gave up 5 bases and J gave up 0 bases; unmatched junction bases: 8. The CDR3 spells CASSPFLGGSTDTQYF. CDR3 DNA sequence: TGTGCCAGCAGTCCGTTCCTCGGGGGGAGCACAGATACGCAGTATTTT.